What follows describes a single T cell receptor beta chain. Antigen specificity is unknown. This CDR3 spans 12 amino acids. The data are from a study of CXCR3-negative and CXCR3-positive naive CD8 T cells. Overall study results and limits: Naive cells positive for CXCR3 carried more hydrophobic TRB CDR3s than CXCR3-negative ones.

With UMI labels, 5' RACE was used to prepare the TRB cDNA libraries. TCRdb reprocessed the 5' RACE reads and stores each CDR3 protein as one record, lacking DNA. The sample totals about 140,000 distinct CDR3 sequences. The receptor was derived from a human donor in good health. Some clones in this sample may be carry-over from other donors' samples. Input material: naive CXCR3+ CD8+ T cells from blood. Documented subset: CD45RO-CCR7+CD27+CD95- naive CD8+ T cells expressing CXCR3 (TNR3+). This rearrangement joins TRBV12-3 or TRBV12-4 to TRBJ2-1. CDR3 sequence reads: CASSLGVIEQFF.